This is a list of T cell receptor beta chains from one sample in a study of identical twins. TCRdb independently ran MiXCR on the 5' RACE reads; one entry per CDR3 protein. The sample has approximately 590,000 distinct CDR3 sequences, more than 9% seen once. Separately, the same data were catalogued under a study of yellow fever vaccine responses in identical twins.

The source material was PBMCs. These receptors were obtained from a woman aged 18-29 years in good health. The CDR3 runs from the conserved cysteine through the conserved F or W. D genes are given only for firm matches. Clone size, where shown, is once, few, many, or a class for clones that have expanded.

clone size	V gene	D gene	J gene	CDR3 DNA	CDR3 protein
.	TRBV6-1	.	TRBJ2-7	TGTGCCAGCAGTGAAGAAGGCAGGGGGGAGCGCGAGCAGTACTTC	CASSEEGRGEREQYF
.	TRBV4-3	.	TRBJ1-5	TGCGCCAGCAGCCAAGTTCGCGAGATCAGCCCCCAGCATTTT	CASSQVREISPQHF
.	TRBV5-1	.	TRBJ2-4	TGCGCCAGCAGCTTGGCCAATCAAAACATTCAGTACTTC	CASSLANQNIQYF
.	TRBV5-6	TRBD2	TRBJ2-1	TGTGCCAGCAGCTTGATATCTAGCGGGCTTTACAATGAGCAGTTCTTC	CASSLISSGLYNEQFF
.	TRBV7-2	.	TRBJ2-1	TGTGCCAGCAGCCAACAAATCTACAATGAGCAGTTCTTC	CASSQQIYNEQFF
.	TRBV9	.	TRBJ2-1	TGTGCCAGCAGCTCTCGTGCGTCTCTCAATGAGCAGTTCTTC	CASSSRASLNEQFF
many	TRBV18	TRBD1	TRBJ2-1	TGTGCCAGCTCCCCGGACAGGTCGTACAATGAGCAGTTCTTC	CASSPDRSYNEQFF
.	TRBV4-1	.	TRBJ2-7	TGCGCCAGCAGCCTTATAAAGGGAGAGAACTACGAGCAGTACTTC	CASSLIKGENYEQYF
.	TRBV4-1	.	TRBJ2-3	TGCGCCAGCAGCCAAGATACGGCAGATACGCAGTATTTT	CASSQDTADTQYF
many	TRBV6-1	.	TRBJ2-7	TGTGCCAGCAGTCGTGGACAGAGCTCCTACGAGCAGTACTTC	CASSRGQSSYEQYF
few	TRBV28	.	TRBJ2-1	TGTGCCAGCAGTCCCCCGGGGCACGATGAGCAGTTCTTC	CASSPPGHDEQFF
many	TRBV7-3	.	TRBJ2-1	TGTGCCAGCAGCTCGCAGGGTGAGCAGTTCTTC	CASSSQGEQFF
few	TRBV29-1	.	TRBJ2-5	TGCAGCGTCCCGACCCGTGGGGAGACCCAGTACTTC	CSVPTRGETQYF
many	TRBV12-3/TRBV12-4	TRBD1	TRBJ2-7	TGTGCCAGCAGCACCCGGACAGGGTCTATTCCCTACGAGCAGTACTTC	CASSTRTGSIPYEQYF
.	TRBV27	TRBD2	TRBJ2-1	TGTGCCAGCAGGGGTACTAGCGGGAAGTACAATGAGCAGTTCTTC	CASRGTSGKYNEQFF
.	TRBV27	.	TRBJ2-7	TGTGCCAGCAGTTTATTAGGAGGGGCGTACTACGAGCAGTACTTC	CASSLLGGAYYEQYF
many	TRBV29-1	.	TRBJ2-3	TGCAGCGCTTCGGGACCAACTAGCACAGATACGCAGTATTTT	CSASGPTSTDTQYF
many	TRBV29-1	.	TRBJ1-1	TGCAGCGTACCCCAAGGGATGGGAGCTTTCTTT	CSVPQGMGAFF
.	TRBV3-1	.	TRBJ2-7	TGTGCCAGCAGCCAAGAACCCCGCTCCTACGAGCAGTACTTC	CASSQEPRSYEQYF
few	TRBV25-1	.	TRBJ2-7	TGTGCCAGCACCCCAGACGACGGGGTTAACCCCTACGAGCAGTACTTC	CASTPDDGVNPYEQYF
many	TRBV12-3/TRBV12-4	TRBD1	TRBJ1-5	TGTGCCAGCAGTCCGACAGGGCAGTACAATCAGCCCCAGCATTTT	CASSPTGQYNQPQHF
.	TRBV6-2/TRBV6-3	.	TRBJ2-2	TGTGCCAGCAGTTACCCAGAGAATATGAACACCGGGGAGCTGTTTTTT	CASSYPENMNTGELFF
many	TRBV12-3/TRBV12-4	.	TRBJ1-5	TGTGCCAGCGGATCTGGGACCTCCGATCAGCCCCAGCATTTT	CASGSGTSDQPQHF
few	TRBV12-3/TRBV12-4	.	TRBJ1-5	TGTGCCAGCACCCCAGGTAGGGGTGTCGATCAGCCCCAGCATTTT	CASTPGRGVDQPQHF
few	TRBV2	.	TRBJ2-7	TGTGCCACAGGAGGCGGGAACCTGTCCGAGCAGTACTTC	CATGGGNLSEQYF
.	TRBV7-9	TRBD1	TRBJ1-1	TGTGCCAGCAGCGAAAGGGACAGAACTGAAGCTTTCTTT	CASSERDRTEAFF
many	TRBV5-1	.	TRBJ2-4	TGCGCCAGCAGCTGGGGGCAGGACATTCAGTACTTC	CASSWGQDIQYF
.	TRBV4-2	.	TRBJ2-7	TGTGCCAGCAGCCAAGCAGCTGCGGGCCATCCCTACGAGCAGTACTTC	CASSQAAAGHPYEQYF
few	TRBV4-2	.	TRBJ2-2	TGTGCCAGCAGCCAAGGTCTGGGAGACACCGGGGAGCTGTTTTTT	CASSQGLGDTGELFF
.	TRBV15	.	TRBJ2-5	TGTGCCACCAGCACGGATATAACGGGAGCTCGGGGGGAGACCCAGTACTTC	CATSTDITGARGETQYF
.	TRBV12-3/TRBV12-4	.	TRBJ2-1	TGTGCCAGCAGTTTCTCGGGCAGGGCACGGGATGAGCAGTTCTTC	CASSFSGRARDEQFF
.	TRBV4-1	TRBD2	TRBJ2-1	TGCGCCAGCAGCAACCGACTAGCGGTTGAGTTCTACAATGAGCAGTTCTTC	CASSNRLAVEFYNEQFF
.	TRBV25-1	.	TRBJ2-1	TGTGCCAGCAGTGGACAGACACAGTACAATGAGCAGTTCTTC	CASSGQTQYNEQFF
many	TRBV7-2	TRBD1	TRBJ1-2	TGTGCCAGCAGCTTGGCGGGACAGTCCCATGGCTACACCTTC	CASSLAGQSHGYTF
few	TRBV9	.	TRBJ2-1	TGTGCCAGCAGCGGGAGGGGCACCTACAATGAGCAGTTCTTC	CASSGRGTYNEQFF
.	TRBV7-9	TRBD1	TRBJ1-1	TGTGCCAGCAGCCCAGACAGGGATTATTTCACTGAAGCTTTCTTT	CASSPDRDYFTEAFF
.	TRBV28	.	TRBJ2-6	TGTGCCAGCACTGGTTTCTCCCCTGGGGCCAACGTCCTGACTTTC	CASTGFSPGANVLTF
many	TRBV5-8	TRBD1	TRBJ2-3	TGTGCCAGCAGCTTGGCTGGGGACAGCCACACAGATACGCAGTATTTT	CASSLAGDSHTDTQYF
few	TRBV7-8	TRBD1	TRBJ1-2	TGTGCCAGCACCGCCGATAGAGACAGGGGGCGAAACTATGGCTACACCTTC	CASTADRDRGRNYGYTF
many	TRBV7-9	.	TRBJ2-4	TGTGCCAGCAGCGATCTCACTGGAGGAGCCAAAAACATTCAGTACTTC	CASSDLTGGAKNIQYF
many	TRBV20-1	TRBD1	TRBJ1-1	TGCAGTGCTATGGGATCGGACAGGTTGAACACTGAAGCTTTCTTT	CSAMGSDRLNTEAFF
.	TRBV18	TRBD2	TRBJ2-5	TGTGCCAGCTCACCGATAGCGGGAGCTTTGGAGACCCAGTACTTC	CASSPIAGALETQYF